Shown below are 28 T cell receptor beta chains from a single sample sequenced in a study of blood T cell repertoires in COVID-19. TCRdb's table, derived via immunoSEQ multiplex PCR, lists solely in-frame clones and lacks some. The sample includes 82,000 or so clones, roughly 90% of them seen just once. The sample comprised PBMCs or T cells enriched from blood (not recorded which). These receptors all come from a woman between 45 and 60 years old with acute COVID-19.

V gene TRBV7-9 combines with J gene TRBJ2-3; 7 nucleotides align to TRBD2. In germline, CDR1 is SEHNR, CDR2 FQNEAQ (reference sequence). Germline trimming cut 4 bases from V and 0 bases from J; bases unmatched to any gene: 4. This CDR3 is 15 amino acids long. As DNA, the CDR3 is TGTGCCAGCAGCTCCCGACTAGCTAGCACAGATACGCAGTATTTT. Translated: CASSSRLASTDTQYF.

CDR3 protein: CASNGSGDNSPLHF. CDR3 in DNA: TGTGCCAGTAACGGATCAGGGGATAATTCACCCCTCCACTTT. The chain couples TRBV19 to TRBJ1-6; tentative D call: TRBD1 (6 bases). V was cut by 7 bases and J by 5 bases, with 12 bases left in between. Germline V gene sequence: CDR1 LNHDA, CDR2 SQIVND (reference sequence). There are 14 residues in the CDR3.

This rearrangement joins TRBV25-1 to TRBJ2-3; 10 bases fit TRBD2. The CDR3 is 17 residues long. CDR1 is MGHDK and CDR2 is SYGVNS in the germline V gene. J gave up 3 bases and V 2 bases, and 8 bases lay outside the gene matches. CDR3 bases: TGTGCCAGCAGTGAAAGGTCTAGCGGGAGAAGAACAGATACGCAGTATTTT. It encodes CASSERSSGRRTDTQYF.

The chain combines TRBV7-3 with TRBJ2-1; D gene uncertain. The ends were cut back, 2 bases at V and 3 bases at J, with 14 bases in the middle. Germline lookup yields CDR1 SGHTA and CDR2 FQGTGA. The CDR3 runs 16 residues. The chain's CDR3 is CASSLGISRLYNEQFF. The CDR3 DNA is TGTGCCAGCAGCTTAGGTATTAGCAGACTCTACAATGAGCAGTTCTTC. Supplemented by reference TRBV7-3 and TRBJ2-1, the full variable domain reads GAGVSQTPSNKVTEKGKYVELRCDPISGHTALYWYRQSLGQGPEFLIYFQGTGAADDSGLPNDRFFAVRPEGSVSTLKIQRTERGDSAVYLCASSLGISRLYNEQFFGPGTRLTVL.

This sequence joins TRBV7-3 and TRBJ2-3; 8 nucleotides align to TRBD2. The germline V gene has CDR1 SGHTA and CDR2 FQGTGA. The CDR3 has 14 residues. J was trimmed by 4 bases and V by 1 base; bases with no gene match: 1. In DNA form, the CDR3 reads TGTGCCAGCAGCTTAAACGGGAGGGCAGATACGCAGTATTTT. Protein product: CASSLNGRADTQYF.

This chain links TRBV5-6 with TRBJ1-5; D perhaps matches TRBD1 (5 bases). Germline-derived CDR1 and CDR2 are SGHDT and YYEEEE. Trimming cost V 3 bases and J 1 base, with 17 bases left between them. This CDR3 has 17 residues. CDR3 in amino acids: CASSSYRWGYSNQPQHF. The CDR3 DNA reads TGTGCCAGCAGCTCCTACCGGTGGGGCTACAGCAATCAGCCCCAGCATTTT.

The rearrangement uses TRBV29-1 and TRBJ2-1; a possible D gene is TRBD1 (5 bases). CDR1 is SQVTM, CDR2 ANQGSEA, per germline. V was shortened by 4 bases and J by 4 bases, with 11 bases between the two germline ends. This CDR3 is built from 13 residues. Here the CDR3 reads CSVAQGWYNEQFF. The CDR3 DNA reads as TGCAGCGTTGCGCAGGGTTGGTACAATGAGCAGTTCTTC.

The chain employs TRBV18 and TRBJ1-1, with D unresolved. V lost 2 bases, J lost 3 bases, and 10 bases lay in between. CDR1 and CDR2 from the germline V gene are KGHSH and LQKENI. CDR3 length equals 14 residues. CDR3 loop: CASSPKGGDTEAFF. The CDR3 bases are TGTGCCAGCTCACCAAAGGGCGGGGACACTGAAGCTTTCTTT.

V usage is TRBV12-3 or TRBV12-4 and J usage is TRBJ2-2; tentatively, D is TRBD2 (5 bases). The CDR3 has 13 residues. Trimming took off 6 bases at V and 4 bases at J, with 9 bases between the two ends. The CDR3 DNA follows: TGTGCCAGCAGCCTTACTAGCACCGGGGAGCTGTTTTTT. It is translated as CASSLTSTGELFF.

The V call is TRBV2, the J call TRBJ2-5; D not certain. This CDR3 region has 13 residues. Deletions cut 7 bases from V and 5 bases from J, with 14 bases between. Germline V gene sequence: CDR1 SNHLY, CDR2 FYNNEI. DNA for the CDR3: TGTGCCAGCAAAGTCTTGAGAGCCGAGACCCAGTACTTC. This encodes CASKVLRAETQYF.

The rearrangement joins TRBV5-6 to TRBJ2-1; TRBD2 is a possible D gene (7 bases). Germline assignment: CDR1 SGHDT and CDR2 YYEEEE. With 3 bases removed from V and 0 bases from J, the gap between germline ends came to 16 bases. This CDR3 region has 17 residues. CDR3 amino acids: CASSSRGRGSSYNEQFF. CDR3 sequence (DNA): TGTGCCAGCAGCTCGCGGGGGAGGGGGAGCTCCTACAATGAGCAGTTCTTC. Full variable domain (remainder filled in from reference TRBV5-6 and TRBJ2-1): DAGVTQSPTHLIKTRGQQVTLRCSPKSGHDTVSWYQQALGQGPQFIFQYYEEEERQRGNFPDRFSGHQFPNYSSELNVNALLLGDSALYLCASSSRGRGSSYNEQFFGPGTRLTVL.

In its sample, this clone was seen a few times. V is TRBV4-3 and J is TRBJ1-2; D is unclear. CDR1 and CDR2 (germline): LGHNA, YSLEER. The CDR3 totals 14 residues. V lost 0 bases, J lost 7 bases, and 12 bases lay in between. The CDR3: CASSQEWQTGGYTF. The CDR3 DNA follows: TGCGCCAGCAGCCAAGAGTGGCAGACGGGTGGCTACACCTTC.

This clone was picked up one time. This rearrangement joins TRBV19 to TRBJ1-2; D unclear. The CDR3 is 14 residues long. Germline assignment: CDR1 LNHDA and CDR2 SQIVND (reference sequence). Trimming stripped 5 bases from V and 0 bases from J, with 10 bases between. CDR3 amino acids: CASSQAGTNYGYTF. CDR3 nucleotide sequence: TGTGCCAGTAGTCAGGCGGGGACTAACTATGGCTACACCTTC.

The CDR3 reads CASSQGDTDWYGYTF. CDR3 sequence (DNA): TGTGCCAGCAGCCAAGGGGACACCGACTGGTATGGCTACACCTTC. The chain couples TRBV14 to TRBJ1-2, with a possible D match to TRBD1 (6 bases). V lost 1 base and J 5 bases, leaving 14 bases between the germline ends. In germline, CDR1 is SGHDN, CDR2 FVKESK. The CDR3 is 15 residues long.

This chain connects TRBV7-2 to TRBJ2-1, with TRBD2 identical over 12 bases. The CDR3 is 13 amino acids. Germline V lookup: CDR1 SGHTA, CDR2 FQGNSA. The V segment lost 11 bases and the J segment 8 bases; nucleotides outside the gene matches: 7. The CDR3 DNA sequence: TGTGCCGGAAGACTAGCGGGAGTGTATGAGCAGTTCTTC. This encodes CAGRLAGVYEQFF.

V gene TRBV14 combines with J gene TRBJ2-3, with TRBD2 identical over 8 bases. Germline V lookup: CDR1 SGHDN, CDR2 FVKESK. The CDR3 totals 17 residues. V gave up 1 base and J gave up 3 bases; unmatched junction bases: 9. The CDR3 spells CASSQVIRTSMTDTQYF. The CDR3 region has the DNA TGTGCCAGCAGCCAAGTCATCCGGACTAGCATGACAGATACGCAGTATTTT.

The chain has TRBV27 and TRBJ1-4; 9 nucleotides align to TRBD1. The junction had 6 bases not matched to a gene; V was cut back by 6 bases and J by 7 bases. CDR1 is MNHEY and CDR2 is SMNVEV in the germline V gene (reference sequence). The CDR3 spans 14 residues. The CDR3 DNA reads as TGTGCCAGCAGGTCACAGGGGGCTTCTGAAAAACTGTTTTTT. The encoded protein is CASRSQGASEKLFF.

The DNA for the CDR3 is TGTGCCAGCAGTCCTCAGGTGAACACTGAAGCTTTCTTT. It is translated as CASSPQVNTEAFF. J is TRBJ1-1 and V is TRBV6-5; D is unclear. From germline, CDR1 is MNHEY and CDR2 SVGAGI. The V and J ends lost 5 bases and 0 bases respectively, with 7 bases between them. CDR3 length equals 13 residues.

The chain links TRBV9 to TRBJ2-1; D gene ambiguous. V was pared by 0 bases and J by 5 bases, with 6 bases between. The CDR3 is made up of 13 amino acids. The germline gives CDR1 SGDLS, CDR2 YYNGEE. The CDR3 reads CASSVGPDNEQFF. The CDR3 DNA is TGTGCCAGCAGCGTAGGGCCAGACAATGAGCAGTTCTTC.

The chain employs TRBV5-6 and TRBJ2-3, with D hard to call. The germline V and J ends were trimmed by 0 bases and 6 bases, with 14 bases remaining between them. The CDR3 is 15 amino acids. Germline V gives CDR1 SGHDT, CDR2 YYEEEE. CDR3 residues: CASSLALTSPDTQYF. CDR3 coding DNA: TGTGCCAGCAGCTTGGCCCTGACAAGCCCGGATACGCAGTATTTT.

The chain links TRBV5-4 to TRBJ1-1; D is unclear. V lost 5 bases, J lost 1 base, and 6 bases lay in between. From germline, CDR1 is SGHNT and CDR2 YYREEE (reference sequence). The CDR3 runs to 12 residues. CDR3 amino acids: CASRLGNTEAFF. Here the CDR3 DNA reads TGTGCCAGCAGACTCGGGAACACTGAAGCTTTCTTT.

V usage is TRBV19 and J usage is TRBJ1-6; TRBD1 agrees at 10 bases. The germline CDR1 and CDR2 sequences are LNHDA and SQIVND (reference sequence). With V trimmed by 6 bases and J by 9 bases, 5 bases remained unmatched. The CDR3 is 14 residues long. CDR3 residues: CASRGTGVGSPLHF. The CDR3, as DNA: TGTGCCAGTAGGGGGACAGGGGTCGGTTCACCCCTCCACTTT. Filled out from reference TRBV19 and TRBJ1-6, the complete variable domain reads DGGITQSPKYLFRKEGQNVTLSCEQNLNHDAMYWYRQDPGQGLRLIYYSQIVNDFQKGDIAEGYSVSREKKESFPLTVTSAQKNPTAFYLCASRGTGVGSPLHFGNGTRLTVT.

The V call is TRBV29-1, the J call TRBJ1-5; no definite D call. The CDR3 is 13 residues long. The germline V gene encodes CDR1 SQVTM and CDR2 ANQGSEA. V lost 8 bases, J lost 4 bases, and 15 bases lay in between. DNA of the CDR3: TGCAGCACAGCGTTCGGGGAGAATCAGCCCCAGCATTTT. Translating it yields CSTAFGENQPQHF.

This clone was recorded only once. The chain combines TRBV16 with TRBJ2-7; D perhaps matches TRBD1 (6 bases). Germline CDR1 and CDR2: KGHSY and FQNENV. The CDR3 covers 15 residues. The V and J ends lost 0 bases and 5 bases respectively, with 14 bases between them. The CDR3 DNA reads as TGTGCCAGCAGCCAATCGCAGGGGTGGCAAAACGAGCAGTACTTC. Amino acids: CASSQSQGWQNEQYF.

This chain uses TRBV25-1 with TRBJ1-1; D uncertain. The V end was cut by 5 bases, the J end by 3 bases, with 10 bases between. CDR1 and CDR2 from the germline V gene are MGHDK and SYGVNS. The CDR3 runs to 13 residues. CDR3 nucleotides: TGTGCCAGCAGTCCGCCCCGGGACACTGAAGCTTTCTTT. Protein: CASSPPRDTEAFF.

This rearrangement joins TRBV18 to TRBJ1-1; 9 nucleotides match TRBD1. The CDR3 runs to 15 residues. J was trimmed by 4 bases and V by 5 bases; bases with no gene match: 8. Germline V lookup: CDR1 KGHSH, CDR2 LQKENI. CDR3 amino acids: CASSLQGAGGTEAFF. CDR3 in DNA: TGTGCCAGCTCATTACAGGGGGCGGGAGGCACTGAAGCTTTCTTT. The full variable domain, completed using reference TRBV18 and TRBJ1-1, is NAGVMQNPRHLVRRRGQEARLRCSPMKGHSHVYWYRQLPEEGLKFMVYLQKENIIDESGMPKERFSAEFPKEGPSILRIQQVVRGDSAAYFCASSLQGAGGTEAFFGQGTRLTVV.

V is TRBV27 and J is TRBJ1-4, with D perhaps TRBD1 (6 bases). Per germline, CDR1 MNHEY and CDR2 SMNVEV (reference sequence). Between the trimmed V and J ends, which lost 8 bases and 5 bases, there was a span of 21 bases. The CDR3 length is 16 residues. The CDR3 here is CASRPWDNRGNEKLFF. The CDR3 coding sequence is TGTGCCAGCCGACCATGGGACAATAGGGGGAATGAAAAACTGTTTTTT.

This chain connects TRBV27 to TRBJ2-7; a possible D gene is TRBD1 (6 bases). The germline V gene encodes CDR1 MNHEY and CDR2 SMNVEV (reference sequence). Trimming removed 5 bases from V and 3 bases from J, with 17 bases in between. The CDR3 runs 15 residues. The CDR3 nucleotides are TGTGCCAGCAGTCCTGACTTTGACAGGTTCTACGAGCAGTACTTC. Its protein product is CASSPDFDRFYEQYF.